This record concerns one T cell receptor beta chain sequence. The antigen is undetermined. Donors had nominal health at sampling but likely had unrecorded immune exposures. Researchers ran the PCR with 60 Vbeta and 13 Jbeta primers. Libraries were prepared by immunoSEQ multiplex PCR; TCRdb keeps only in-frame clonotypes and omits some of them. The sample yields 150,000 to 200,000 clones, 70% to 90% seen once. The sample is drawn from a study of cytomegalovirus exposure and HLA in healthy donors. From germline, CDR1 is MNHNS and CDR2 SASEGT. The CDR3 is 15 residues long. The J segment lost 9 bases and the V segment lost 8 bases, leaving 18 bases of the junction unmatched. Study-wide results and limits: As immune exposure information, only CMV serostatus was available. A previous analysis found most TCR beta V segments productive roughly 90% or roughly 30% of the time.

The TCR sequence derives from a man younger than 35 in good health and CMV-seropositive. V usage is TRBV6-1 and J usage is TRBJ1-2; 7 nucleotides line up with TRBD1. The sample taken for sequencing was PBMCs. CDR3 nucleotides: TGTGCCAGCGGTCGAGCCCAGACAGGGTTCGAGAGCTACACCTTC. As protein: CASGRAQTGFESYTF.